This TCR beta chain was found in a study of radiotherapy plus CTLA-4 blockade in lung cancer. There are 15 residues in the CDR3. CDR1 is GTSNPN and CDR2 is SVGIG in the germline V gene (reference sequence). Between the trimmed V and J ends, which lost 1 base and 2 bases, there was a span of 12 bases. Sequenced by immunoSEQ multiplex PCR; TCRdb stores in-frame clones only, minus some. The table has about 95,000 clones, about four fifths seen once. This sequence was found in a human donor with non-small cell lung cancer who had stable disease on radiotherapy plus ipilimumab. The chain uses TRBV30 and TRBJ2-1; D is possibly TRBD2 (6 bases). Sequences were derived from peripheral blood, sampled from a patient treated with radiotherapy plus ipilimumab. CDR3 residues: CAWSGDGGAYNEQFF. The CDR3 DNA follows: TGTGCCTGGAGTGGTGATGGAGGGGCCTACAATGAGCAGTTCTTC.